These T cell receptor beta chains were read from a single sample in a study of cytomegalovirus exposure and HLA in healthy donors. Generated by immunoSEQ multiplex PCR, the TCRdb table keeps only in-frame clones and is missing some. Of 100,000 to 150,000 clones in the sample, about nine tenths were seen once. Sample: PBMCs. These receptors were taken from a woman younger than 35 in good health and CMV-seronegative. The CDR3 runs from the conserved cysteine through the conserved F or W. Each record gives: V gene, clone size, J gene, D gene, CDR3 protein, CDR3 DNA. A D gene is named only where the DNA matches it firmly. Size is stated for part of the rows, as once, few or many counts, or as a class when the clone is expanded.

v_call: TRBV18
clone_size: .
j_call: TRBJ2-1
d_call: TRBD2
cdr3_aa: CASSNLAGVVEQFF
cdr3_nt: TGTGCCAGCTCGAATCTAGCGGGAGTGGTTGAGCAGTTCTTC

v_call: TRBV10-1
clone_size: few
j_call: TRBJ2-7
d_call: TRBD1
cdr3_aa: CASSPRDSYEQYF
cdr3_nt: TGCGCCAGCAGCCCCCGGGACAGCTACGAGCAGTACTTC

v_call: TRBV5-1
clone_size: .
j_call: TRBJ2-7
d_call: TRBD2
cdr3_aa: CASSLGLAGGYEQYF
cdr3_nt: TGCGCCAGCAGCTTGGGGTTGGCGGGGGGCTACGAGCAGTACTTC

v_call: TRBV7-9
clone_size: .
j_call: TRBJ1-5
d_call: TRBD1
cdr3_aa: CASSVQGAGQPQHF
cdr3_nt: TGTGCCAGCAGCGTACAGGGGGCGGGGCAGCCCCAGCATTTT

v_call: TRBV7-9
clone_size: .
j_call: TRBJ2-1
d_call: TRBD1
cdr3_aa: CASSRGQNNEQFF
cdr3_nt: TGTGCCAGCAGCCGGGGACAGAACAATGAGCAGTTCTTC

v_call: TRBV27
clone_size: .
j_call: TRBJ2-3
d_call: TRBD2
cdr3_aa: CASSFGGRKSDTQYF
cdr3_nt: TGTGCCAGCAGTTTTGGCGGGAGAAAATCCGATACGCAGTATTTT

v_call: TRBV27
clone_size: .
j_call: TRBJ2-1
d_call: .
cdr3_aa: CASKVGGASYNEQFF
cdr3_nt: TGTGCCAGCAAAGTAGGGGGAGCCTCCTACAATGAGCAGTTCTTC

v_call: TRBV13
clone_size: once
j_call: TRBJ2-7
d_call: .
cdr3_aa: CASSSRGSVTGYSVEQYF
cdr3_nt: TGTGCCAGCAGCTCAAGAGGCTCCGTCACAGGGTATTCGGTCGAGCAGTACTTC

v_call: TRBV19
clone_size: .
j_call: TRBJ2-5
d_call: TRBD2
cdr3_aa: CASSRTSGNSETQYF
cdr3_nt: TGTGCCAGTAGCAGGACTAGCGGGAACAGTGAGACCCAGTACTTC

v_call: TRBV5-4
clone_size: few
j_call: TRBJ2-1
d_call: .
cdr3_aa: CASSFLKGPYNEQFF
cdr3_nt: TGTGCCAGCAGCTTCCTCAAGGGGCCCTACAATGAGCAGTTCTTC

v_call: TRBV10-3
clone_size: .
j_call: TRBJ1-1
d_call: .
cdr3_aa: CAIQGSWNTEAFF
cdr3_nt: TGTGCCATACAGGGTTCATGGAACACTGAAGCTTTCTTT

v_call: TRBV11-2
clone_size: .
j_call: TRBJ2-1
d_call: .
cdr3_aa: CASSPGLGLADIYNEQFF
cdr3_nt: TGTGCCAGCAGCCCAGGGTTGGGGTTAGCAGATATTTACAATGAGCAGTTCTTC

v_call: TRBV5-1
clone_size: .
j_call: TRBJ2-1
d_call: .
cdr3_aa: CASSLASRSYNEQFF
cdr3_nt: TGCGCCAGCAGCTTGGCCAGCAGGTCGTACAATGAGCAGTTCTTC

v_call: TRBV9
clone_size: .
j_call: TRBJ2-3
d_call: TRBD1
cdr3_aa: CASSANRDSGTDTQYF
cdr3_nt: TGTGCCAGCAGCGCGAACCGGGACAGTGGCACAGATACGCAGTATTTT

v_call: TRBV5-1
clone_size: .
j_call: TRBJ2-7
d_call: TRBD2
cdr3_aa: CASSFVLSGKVLDEQYF
cdr3_nt: TGCGCCAGCAGCTTCGTGTTAAGCGGGAAGGTTCTTGACGAGCAGTACTTC

v_call: TRBV12-5
clone_size: .
j_call: TRBJ2-3
d_call: .
cdr3_aa: CASGLAGVDTQYF
cdr3_nt: TGTGCTAGTGGTTTGGCAGGGGTGGATACGCAGTATTTT

v_call: TRBV7-9
clone_size: .
j_call: TRBJ2-1
d_call: TRBD2
cdr3_aa: CASSYVTGGWDEQFF
cdr3_nt: TGTGCCAGCAGCTACGTAACCGGGGGGTGGGATGAGCAGTTCTTC

v_call: TRBV30
clone_size: .
j_call: TRBJ2-7
d_call: TRBD1
cdr3_aa: CASWDRASYEQYF
cdr3_nt: TGTGCCTCCTGGGACAGGGCATCCTACGAGCAGTACTTC

v_call: TRBV30
clone_size: .
j_call: TRBJ1-1
d_call: .
cdr3_aa: CAWGRGMNTEAFF
cdr3_nt: TGTGCCTGGGGGAGGGGGATGAACACTGAAGCTTTCTTT

v_call: TRBV27
clone_size: .
j_call: TRBJ1-5
d_call: TRBD1
cdr3_aa: CASSRGTGVNQPQHF
cdr3_nt: TGTGCCAGCAGCCGAGGGACAGGAGTTAATCAGCCCCAGCATTTT

v_call: TRBV19
clone_size: few
j_call: TRBJ1-5
d_call: .
cdr3_aa: CASTRRSRRQPQHF
cdr3_nt: TGTGCCAGTACCCGAAGGAGCCGTAGACAGCCCCAGCATTTT

v_call: TRBV2
clone_size: .
j_call: TRBJ2-7
d_call: .
cdr3_aa: CASSDGQGGTYEQYF
cdr3_nt: TGTGCCAGCAGTGACGGACAGGGAGGGACCTACGAGCAGTACTTC

v_call: TRBV27
clone_size: once
j_call: TRBJ2-4
d_call: .
cdr3_aa: CASSLGESNIQYF
cdr3_nt: TGTGCCAGCAGCCTCGGGGAATCAAACATTCAGTACTTC

v_call: TRBV28
clone_size: .
j_call: TRBJ2-1
d_call: TRBD2
cdr3_aa: CASSRPGLAGGPTGDNEQFF
cdr3_nt: TGTGCCAGCAGTCGCCCGGGGCTAGCGGGAGGACCGACGGGGGACAATGAGCAGTTCTTC

v_call: TRBV29-1
clone_size: once
j_call: TRBJ2-7
d_call: .
cdr3_aa: CSVEPAGQSSYEQYF
cdr3_nt: TGCAGCGTTGAACCAGCAGGACAAAGCTCCTACGAGCAGTACTTC

v_call: TRBV4-1
clone_size: .
j_call: TRBJ1-1
d_call: TRBD1
cdr3_aa: CASSQGTLWTGGSTEAFF
cdr3_nt: TGCGCCAGCAGCCAAGGGACCCTCTGGACAGGGGGTAGCACTGAAGCTTTCTTT

v_call: TRBV4-1
clone_size: .
j_call: TRBJ2-4
d_call: .
cdr3_aa: CASSQGGLAKNIQYF
cdr3_nt: TGCGCCAGCAGCCAAGGCGGCCTAGCCAAAAACATTCAGTACTTC

v_call: TRBV29-1
clone_size: .
j_call: TRBJ1-1
d_call: .
cdr3_aa: CSVEDFGGLNTEAFF
cdr3_nt: TGCAGCGTTGAAGATTTCGGGGGTCTAAACACTGAAGCTTTCTTT

v_call: TRBV28
clone_size: .
j_call: TRBJ2-7
d_call: TRBD1
cdr3_aa: CASSLTGTGREQYF
cdr3_nt: TGTGCCAGCAGTTTAACGGGGACAGGACGGGAGCAGTACTTC

v_call: TRBV28
clone_size: .
j_call: TRBJ2-1
d_call: TRBD1
cdr3_aa: CASRKRQGVGNEQFF
cdr3_nt: TGTGCCAGCAGGAAACGACAGGGGGTGGGCAATGAGCAGTTCTTC

v_call: TRBV14
clone_size: .
j_call: TRBJ2-7
d_call: TRBD1
cdr3_aa: CASSPDRGAYEQYF
cdr3_nt: TGTGCCAGCAGCCCGGACAGGGGAGCCTACGAGCAGTACTTC

v_call: TRBV18
clone_size: .
j_call: TRBJ2-7
d_call: .
cdr3_aa: CASSPSGLGYEQYF
cdr3_nt: TGTGCCAGCTCACCAAGTGGCCTCGGGTACGAGCAGTACTTC

v_call: TRBV5-6
clone_size: .
j_call: TRBJ2-7
d_call: .
cdr3_aa: CASSLRATYEQYF
cdr3_nt: TGTGCCAGCAGCTTGCGCGCCACCTACGAGCAGTACTTC

v_call: TRBV7-9
clone_size: .
j_call: TRBJ1-3
d_call: TRBD1
cdr3_aa: CASTPRTGVRSGNTIYF
cdr3_nt: TGTGCCAGCACCCCTCGGACAGGGGTAAGGTCTGGAAACACCATATATTTT

v_call: TRBV19
clone_size: .
j_call: TRBJ2-7
d_call: TRBD1
cdr3_aa: CASSIRQGTLTYEQYF
cdr3_nt: TGTGCCAGTAGTATTCGACAGGGGACGTTAACCTACGAGCAGTACTTC

v_call: TRBV9
clone_size: .
j_call: TRBJ2-7
d_call: .
cdr3_aa: CASSVGGHAAAYEQYF
cdr3_nt: TGTGCCAGCAGCGTAGGGGGACATGCCGCGGCCTACGAGCAGTACTTC